This entry is about one T cell receptor beta chain. Time point noted: newly diagnosed GD, antithyroid drugs for less than 3 months. Following extraction of RNA from PBMCs, that RNA was used to make the TCR library. This sample was taken from a study of regulatory T cells in long-lasting Graves disease. iRepertoire HTBI primers and Arm-PCR of CDR3 regions built TCR beta libraries. One entry per CDR3 protein, called by TCRdb with MiXCR from the multiplex PCR reads. The repertoire includes roughly 560,000 distinct CDR3 sequences, about 16% of them detected once, and just under 25% sits in the top ten. The sample was also linked to a second study, of T cells in Graves' hyperthyroidism and ophthalmopathy. That study adds: Blood samples included most of the expanded thyroid clonotypes exceeding 0.001.

The starting material was peripheral blood mononuclear cells (PBMCs), obtained at new diagnosis, from a patient treated with antithyroid drugs. This TCR came from a woman aged 35 to 60 with Graves disease.

The CDR3 region has the DNA TGTGCCAGCAGTGAAGTCTCAGCTTTTGCTAACTATGGCTACACCTTC. Amino acids: CASSEVSAFANYGYTF. V is TRBV6-1 and J is TRBJ1-2; D gene uncertain. Germline values: CDR1 MNHNS, CDR2 SASEGT. This CDR3 is built from 16 residues. Trimming pared 1 base from V and 0 bases from J, leaving 12 bases between.